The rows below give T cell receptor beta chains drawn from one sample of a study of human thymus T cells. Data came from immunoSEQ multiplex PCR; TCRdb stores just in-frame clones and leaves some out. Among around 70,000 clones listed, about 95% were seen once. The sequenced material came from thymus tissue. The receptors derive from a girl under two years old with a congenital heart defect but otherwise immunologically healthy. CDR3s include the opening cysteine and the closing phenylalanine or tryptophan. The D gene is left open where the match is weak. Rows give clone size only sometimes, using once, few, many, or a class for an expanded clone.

CDR3 protein: CASSHALAGAIINEQFF; CDR3 DNA: TGTGCCAGCAGCCATGCACTAGCGGGAGCGATTATCAATGAGCAGTTCTTC; clone size: .; J gene: TRBJ2-1; V gene: TRBV4-2; D gene: TRBD2
CDR3 protein: CASSMGYRVGFFNYGYTF; CDR3 DNA: TGTGCCAGTAGTATGGGATACAGGGTGGGCTTTTTTAACTATGGCTACACCTTC; clone size: .; J gene: TRBJ1-2; V gene: TRBV19; D gene: .
CDR3 protein: CASKFQGAVPTEAFF; CDR3 DNA: TGTGCCAGCAAATTTCAGGGGGCCGTACCTACTGAAGCTTTCTTT; clone size: .; J gene: TRBJ1-1; V gene: TRBV7-9; D gene: TRBD1
CDR3 protein: CASSLCTNPDREITIYF; CDR3 DNA: TGTGCCAGCAGTTTATGCACGAACCCTGACAGGGAGATCACCATATATTTT; clone size: .; J gene: TRBJ1-3; V gene: TRBV28; D gene: TRBD1
CDR3 protein: CASTPVVDGRPYEQYF; CDR3 DNA: TGTGCCAGCACACCAGTTGTGGACGGGAGGCCCTACGAGCAGTACTTC; clone size: .; J gene: TRBJ2-7; V gene: TRBV7-6; D gene: TRBD2
CDR3 protein: CASRGVAKNIQYF; CDR3 DNA: TGTGCCAGTCGTGGTGTAGCCAAAAACATTCAGTACTTC; clone size: .; J gene: TRBJ2-4; V gene: TRBV19; D gene: .
CDR3 protein: CASTPRKNQPQHF; CDR3 DNA: TGTGCCAGTACCCCTCGGAAAAATCAGCCCCAGCATTTT; clone size: .; J gene: TRBJ1-5; V gene: TRBV19; D gene: .
CDR3 protein: CASSQAGRVGEAFF; CDR3 DNA: TGTGCCAGCAGCCAAGCGGGGAGGGTGGGTGAAGCTTTCTTT; clone size: .; J gene: TRBJ1-1; V gene: TRBV14; D gene: .
CDR3 protein: CASSLGYRPTGTNTEAFF; CDR3 DNA: TGTGCCAGCAGCTTAGGTTACAGGCCGACAGGAACGAACACTGAAGCTTTCTTT; clone size: .; J gene: TRBJ1-1; V gene: TRBV7-8; D gene: .
CDR3 protein: CASSLHLGASGYNEQFF; CDR3 DNA: TGTGCCAGCAGCTTACACCTTGGGGCTAGCGGTTACAATGAGCAGTTCTTC; clone size: .; J gene: TRBJ2-1; V gene: TRBV7-9; D gene: TRBD2
CDR3 protein: CASSMGAGYSNQPQHF; CDR3 DNA: TGTGCCAGTAGTATGGGTGCCGGGTATAGCAATCAGCCCCAGCATTTT; clone size: .; J gene: TRBJ1-5; V gene: TRBV19; D gene: .
CDR3 protein: CASSGDGQAKNTEAFF; CDR3 DNA: TGTGCCAGCTCAGGGGACGGACAGGCGAAGAACACTGAAGCTTTCTTT; clone size: .; J gene: TRBJ1-1; V gene: TRBV18; D gene: TRBD1
CDR3 protein: CASSGEVRASNTEAFF; CDR3 DNA: TGTGCCAGCAGCGGGGAGGTACGGGCGTCGAACACTGAAGCTTTCTTT; clone size: once; J gene: TRBJ1-1; V gene: TRBV5-6; D gene: .
CDR3 protein: CAWSDPGTANYGYTF; CDR3 DNA: TGTGCCTGGAGTGACCCCGGGACGGCAAACTATGGCTACACCTTC; clone size: .; J gene: TRBJ1-2; V gene: TRBV30; D gene: .
CDR3 protein: CASSLAPSGSGGTDTQYF; CDR3 DNA: TGTGCCAGCAGCTTGGCGCCTAGCGGGAGCGGCGGCACAGATACGCAGTATTTT; clone size: .; J gene: TRBJ2-3; V gene: TRBV5-4; D gene: TRBD2
CDR3 protein: CASSPGSQRERPSTDTQYF; CDR3 DNA: TGTGCCAGCAGCCCCGGGAGTCAGCGGGAGAGACCCAGCACAGATACGCAGTATTTT; clone size: .; J gene: TRBJ2-3; V gene: TRBV5-4; D gene: TRBD2
CDR3 protein: CASSLNLLPGLATRREQFF; CDR3 DNA: TGTGCCAGCAGCTTGAATCTTTTGCCGGGACTAGCCACACGGCGGGAGCAGTTCTTC; clone size: .; J gene: TRBJ2-1; V gene: TRBV5-5; D gene: TRBD2
CDR3 protein: CASSPRGQRYEQYF; CDR3 DNA: TGTGCCAGCAGCCCGAGGGGACAGCGCTACGAGCAGTACTTC; clone size: .; J gene: TRBJ2-7; V gene: TRBV9; D gene: TRBD1
CDR3 protein: CASSLGEASGNTIYF; CDR3 DNA: TGTGCCAGCAGCTTAGGGGAAGCCTCTGGAAACACCATATATTTT; clone size: .; J gene: TRBJ1-3; V gene: TRBV7-3; D gene: .
CDR3 protein: CASSPNRGKGTDTQYF; CDR3 DNA: TGCGCCAGCAGTCCCAACAGGGGGAAGGGCACAGATACGCAGTATTTT; clone size: once; J gene: TRBJ2-3; V gene: TRBV10-2; D gene: TRBD1
CDR3 protein: CASTEERRKPLNEQFF; CDR3 DNA: TGTGCCAGCACCGAGGAGCGGAGGAAACCTCTCAATGAGCAGTTCTTC; clone size: .; J gene: TRBJ2-1; V gene: TRBV5-5; D gene: .
CDR3 protein: CASRAGQGLSTGELFF; CDR3 DNA: TGTGCTAGCAGGGCGGGACAGGGGCTGTCTACCGGGGAGCTGTTTTTT; clone size: once; J gene: TRBJ2-2; V gene: TRBV7-7; D gene: TRBD1
CDR3 protein: CASSLEGVRETQYF; CDR3 DNA: TGTGCCAGCAGCTTGGAGGGGGTTAGAGAGACCCAGTACTTC; clone size: .; J gene: TRBJ2-5; V gene: TRBV5-6; D gene: .
CDR3 protein: CASSLSGTGFPRGTDTQYF; CDR3 DNA: TGTGCCAGCTCGCTATCCGGGACAGGGTTCCCCCGAGGCACAGATACGCAGTATTTT; clone size: .; J gene: TRBJ2-3; V gene: TRBV18; D gene: TRBD1
CDR3 protein: CASSQESPSGVYNEQFF; CDR3 DNA: TGCGCCAGCAGCCAAGAATCCCCCAGCGGAGTCTACAATGAGCAGTTCTTC; clone size: .; J gene: TRBJ2-1; V gene: TRBV4-3; D gene: .
CDR3 protein: CASSPRWPTVDYGYTF; CDR3 DNA: TGTGCCAGCAGCCCCCGATGGCCGACCGTTGACTATGGCTACACCTTC; clone size: .; J gene: TRBJ1-2; V gene: TRBV27; D gene: .